These 21 T cell receptor beta chains share one sample of origin, sequenced in a study of cytomegalovirus exposure and HLA in healthy donors. In the PCR, 60 Vbeta and 13 Jbeta primers were used. Clones were read by immunoSEQ multiplex PCR, and TCRdb kept only the in-frame ones, dropping some. The listing records tens of thousands of clones. The specimen sequenced was PBMCs. The origin of the receptors is a male donor in good health and CMV-seronegative.

The rearrangement uses TRBV9 and TRBJ2-1; TRBD1 aligns across 8 bases. Germline V CDR1 and CDR2: SGDLS, YYNGEE. This CDR3 is 19 amino acids long. The V and J ends lost 3 bases and 3 bases, in that order; junction bases with no gene match: 17. The CDR3: CASSGGGKDRASFYNEQFF. The CDR3 region has the DNA TGTGCCAGCAGCGGAGGAGGAAAGGACAGGGCCAGTTTCTACAATGAGCAGTTCTTC. The whole variable domain, filled in from reference TRBV9 and TRBJ2-1, reads DSGVTQTPKHLITATGQRVTLRCSPRSGDLSVYWYQQSLDQGLQFLIQYYNGEERAKGNILERFSAQQFPDLHSELNLSSLELGDSALYFCASSGGGKDRASFYNEQFFGPGTRLTVL.

This sequence joins TRBV6-1 and TRBJ2-7, with 9 bases aligning to TRBD2. CDR3 size: 15 residues. Germline V lookup: CDR1 MNHNS, CDR2 SASEGT. After removal of 10 bases from V and 2 bases from J, the junction contained 12 bases not matched to a gene. As DNA, the CDR3 is TGTGCCACTTTAAACAGCGGGAGGAGGGCCTACGAGCAGTACTTC. Protein: CATLNSGRRAYEQYF.

The chain has TRBV6-6 and TRBJ2-1; D is undetermined. V was trimmed by 6 bases and J by 3 bases, leaving 6 bases between them. In germline, CDR1 is MNHNY, CDR2 SVGAGI (reference sequence). The length of the CDR3 is 12 residues. DNA for the CDR3: TGTGCCAGCAGCCCCCTCTACAATGAGCAGTTCTTC. Translation: CASSPLYNEQFF.

V usage is TRBV11-2 and J usage is TRBJ2-1; tentative D call: TRBD1 (6 bases). Germline CDR1 and CDR2: SGHAT and FQNNGV. The CDR3 totals 16 residues. With 5 bases removed from V and 0 bases from J, the gap between germline ends came to 14 bases. The CDR3 coding sequence is TGTGCCAGCAGCCCCCCCTCCAGGGGCTCCTACAATGAGCAGTTCTTC. Encoded protein: CASSPPSRGSYNEQFF.

This rearrangement joins TRBV19 to TRBJ2-2; 11 nucleotides agree with TRBD2. J lost 6 bases, V lost 3 bases, and 3 bases had no gene match. CDR1 is LNHDA, CDR2 SQIVND, per germline (reference sequence). This CDR3 has 15 residues. CDR3 protein: CASSISGRASGELFF. CDR3 nucleotides: TGTGCCAGTAGTATTAGCGGGAGGGCCTCCGGGGAGCTGTTTTTT.

CDR3 nucleotide sequence: TGCGCCAGCAGCTTGGTGGCGGGAGGGCCAGGTGGTTTTAAATCTAGCACAGATACGCAGTATTTT. Translating gives CASSLVAGGPGGFKSSTDTQYF. V and J are TRBV5-1 and TRBJ2-3; 9 nucleotides line up with TRBD2. Germline CDR1 reads SGHRS; CDR2 reads YFSETQ. V was clipped by 0 bases and J by 0 bases; unmatched bases: 20. This CDR3 comprises 22 residues.

This clone counts as medium-sized by frequency. The sample has other DNA sequences that encode this CDR3 too. The chain uses TRBV6-4 and TRBJ2-3, with D possibly TRBD2 on 6 matching bases. This CDR3 spans 15 amino acids. Trimming cost V 0 bases and J 0 bases, with 7 bases left between them. Germline V CDR1 and CDR2: MRHNA, SNTAGT. Here the CDR3 reads CASSDSAGSTDTQYF. In DNA form, the CDR3 reads TGTGCCAGCAGTGACTCCGCGGGAAGCACAGATACGCAGTATTTT.

The chain combines TRBV19 with TRBJ1-1; the match to TRBD1 covers 9 bases. Germline CDR1 is LNHDA and CDR2 is SQIVND (reference sequence). V gave up 5 bases and J gave up 1 base; unmatched junction bases: 2. The CDR3 extends over 14 amino acids. CDR3 residues: CASSPGQGNTEAFF. The DNA of the CDR3 is TGTGCCAGTAGTCCGGGACAGGGGAACACTGAAGCTTTCTTT.

The chain links TRBV30 to TRBJ2-1, with TRBD2 matching over 9 bases. The CDR3 extends over 14 amino acids. V gave up 2 bases and J gave up 6 bases; unmatched junction bases: 5. Germline V CDR1 and CDR2: GTSNPN, SVGIG (reference sequence). The CDR3 protein is CAWSRLAGPNEQFF. CDR3 nucleotide sequence: TGTGCCTGGAGTAGGCTAGCGGGACCCAATGAGCAGTTCTTC.

The rearrangement links TRBV30 to TRBJ1-2; 12 bases map to TRBD1. Trimming removed 4 bases from V and 11 bases from J; junction bases left unmatched: 2. Germline assignment: CDR1 GTSNPN and CDR2 SVGIG (reference sequence). The CDR3 loop spans 11 amino acids. CDR3 nucleotides: TGTGCCTGGAAGGGACAGGGGGCATACACCTTC. The encoded protein is CAWKGQGAYTF.

The rearrangement joins TRBV5-8 to TRBJ2-7, with D perhaps TRBD2 (5 bases). The CDR3 spans 12 residues. V was pared by 9 bases and J by 3 bases, with 13 bases between. Germline CDR1 SGHTS, CDR2 YDEGEE. The CDR3 DNA follows: TGTGCCACCTGGGAGCAGCACTACGAGCAGTACTTC. Protein sequence: CATWEQHYEQYF.

V and J are TRBV6-5 and TRBJ1-6, with 7 bases that match TRBD1. V was clipped by 6 bases and J by 10 bases; unmatched bases: 6. This CDR3 comprises 13 residues. CDR1 and CDR2 (germline): MNHEY, SVGAGI. The CDR3 nucleotides read TGTGCCAGCAGGGGACCACAGGGGTCACCCCTCCACTTT. It codes for CASRGPQGSPLHF.

The genes are TRBV18 and TRBJ2-5, with 9 bases matching TRBD1. The DNA end favors TRBJ2-7, so the J call may be wrong. Per the germline V gene, CDR1 is KGHSH and CDR2 is LQKENI. This CDR3 region has 15 residues. CDR3 amino acids: CASSLGGTGSYEQYF. CDR3 nucleotide sequence: TGTGCCAGCTCTCTCGGGGGGACAGGGTCCTACGAGCAGTACTTC.

This chain uses TRBV28 with TRBJ1-5; 9 bases fit TRBD1. Germline assignment: CDR1 MDHEN and CDR2 SYDVKM. V shed 5 bases and J 4 bases; nucleotides not matched to a gene: 6. The CDR3 extends over 15 amino acids. CDR3 amino acids: CASSQVQGANQPQHF. CDR3 DNA sequence: TGTGCCAGCAGTCAGGTACAGGGGGCGAATCAGCCCCAGCATTTT.

The chain employs TRBV19 and TRBJ1-2, with D perhaps matching TRBD1 (6 bases). V was pared by 3 bases and J by 6 bases, with 11 bases between. Germline V CDR1 and CDR2: LNHDA, SQIVND (reference sequence). The CDR3 sequence is 13 residues long. CDR3: CASSIRGTDGYTF. The DNA for the CDR3 is TGTGCCAGTAGTATCAGGGGAACAGATGGCTACACCTTC. Full variable domain (remainder filled in from reference TRBV19 and TRBJ1-2): DGGITQSPKYLFRKEGQNVTLSCEQNLNHDAMYWYRQDPGQGLRLIYYSQIVNDFQKGDIAEGYSVSREKKESFPLTVTSAQKNPTAFYLCASSIRGTDGYTFGSGTRLTVV.

The CDR3 nucleotides read TGTGCCAGCAGCCCAAGACTAGCAGCTTACTACGAGCAGTACTTC. Translated, it gives CASSPRLAAYYEQYF. This rearrangement joins TRBV6-5 to TRBJ2-7; 7 bases fit TRBD2. Germline CDR1 is MNHEY and CDR2 is SVGAGI. V lost 6 bases, J lost 3 bases, and 11 bases stayed unmatched. CDR3 size: 15 residues.

The chain has TRBV7-3 and TRBJ2-3; 9 nucleotides match TRBD2. Trimming cost V 4 bases and J 6 bases; bases outside gene matches: 8. From germline, CDR1 is SGHTA and CDR2 FQGTGA. This CDR3 contains 15 residues. CDR3 in amino acids: CASSSVAGAGDTQYF. The CDR3, as DNA: TGTGCCAGCAGCTCAGTAGCGGGAGCAGGGGATACGCAGTATTTT.

This chain connects TRBV4-3 to TRBJ2-3; 8 bases fit TRBD2. Germline CDR1 and CDR2: LGHNA and YSLEER. V gave up 1 base and J gave up 1 base; unmatched junction bases: 7. The CDR3 consists of 17 residues. CDR3: CASSQARGAGGTDTQYF. In DNA, the CDR3 is TGCGCCAGCAGCCAAGCCCGAGGAGCGGGAGGCACAGATACGCAGTATTTT.

The chain recombines TRBV7-9 with TRBJ2-7; TRBD2 aligns across 12 bases. V shed 2 bases, J shed 5 bases, and the junction held 4 bases outside the gene matches. Per the germline V gene, CDR1 is SEHNR and CDR2 is FQNEAQ (reference sequence). CDR3 size: 15 residues. The CDR3 bases are TGTGCCAGCAGCTTATGGACTAGCGGGAAGAACGAGCAGTACTTC. Translated, it gives CASSLWTSGKNEQYF. The whole variable domain, filled in from reference TRBV7-9 and TRBJ2-7, reads DTGVSQNPRHKITKRGQNVTFRCDPISEHNRLYWYRQTLGQGPEFLTYFQNEAQLEKSRLLSDRFSAERPKGSFSTLEIQRTEQGDSAMYLCASSLWTSGKNEQYFGPGTRLTVT.

This chain joins TRBV2 and TRBJ2-7; the match to TRBD1 covers 9 bases. CDR1 is SNHLY and CDR2 is FYNNEI in the germline V gene. V lost 3 bases to trimming and J lost 2 bases; unmatched junction nucleotides: 2. CDR3 length: 14 amino acids. Here the CDR3 reads CASSDRTGAYEQYF. The CDR3 DNA sequence: TGTGCCAGCAGTGATAGGACAGGGGCCTACGAGCAGTACTTC. The variable domain in full, completed from reference TRBV2 and TRBJ2-7, reads EPEVTQTPSHQVTQMGQEVILRCVPISNHLYFYWYRQILGQKVEFLVSFYNNEISEKSEIFDDQFSVERPDGSNFTLKIRSTKLEDSAMYFCASSDRTGAYEQYFGPGTRLTVT.

The genes are TRBV29-1 and TRBJ2-1; D ambiguous. The V end lost 5 bases, the J end lost 5 bases, and 13 bases lay between the germline ends. The germline V gene encodes CDR1 SQVTM and CDR2 ANQGSEA. The CDR3 has 13 residues. The CDR3, as DNA: TGCAGCGTTAAAGGCGGATCCGACAATGAGCAGTTCTTC. Protein sequence: CSVKGGSDNEQFF.